What follows describes a single T cell receptor (beta chain). The data stem from a study of blood T cell repertoires in COVID-19. Profiling relied on immunoSEQ multiplex PCR, and the TCRdb table lists in-frame clones only, not all of them. The data show roughly 50,000 clones, with 75% to 90% seen just once and roughly an eighth held by the top ten. The specimen sequenced was peripheral blood. The sequence came from a woman aged 55 to 70 with active COVID-19.

CDR3 sequence reads: CASSQVGVAGALSGANVLTF. CDR3 nucleotide sequence: TGTGCCAGCAGCCAAGTTGGTGTCGCAGGGGCCCTCTCTGGGGCCAACGTCCTGACTTTC. The chain carries TRBV4-2 and TRBJ2-6; TRBD1 might be the D (6 bases). The CDR3 spans 20 residues. Trimming cost V 1 base and J 0 bases, with 19 bases left between them. In germline, CDR1 is LGHNA, CDR2 YNFKEQ.